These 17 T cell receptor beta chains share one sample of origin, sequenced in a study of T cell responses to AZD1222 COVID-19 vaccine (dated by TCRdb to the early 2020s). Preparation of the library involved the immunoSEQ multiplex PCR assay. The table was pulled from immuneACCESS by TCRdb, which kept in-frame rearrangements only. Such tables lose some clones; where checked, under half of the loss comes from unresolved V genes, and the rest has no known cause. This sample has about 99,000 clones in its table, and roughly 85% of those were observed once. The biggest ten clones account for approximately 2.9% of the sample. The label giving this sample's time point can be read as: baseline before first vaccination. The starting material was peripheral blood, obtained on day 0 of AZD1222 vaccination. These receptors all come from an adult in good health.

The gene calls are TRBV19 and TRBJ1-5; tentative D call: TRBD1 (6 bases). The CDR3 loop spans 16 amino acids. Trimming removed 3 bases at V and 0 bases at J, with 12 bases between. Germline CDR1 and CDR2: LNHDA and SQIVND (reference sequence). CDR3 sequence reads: CASSILQGNSNQPQHF. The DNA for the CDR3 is TGTGCCAGTAGTATTTTACAGGGCAATAGCAATCAGCCCCAGCATTTT.

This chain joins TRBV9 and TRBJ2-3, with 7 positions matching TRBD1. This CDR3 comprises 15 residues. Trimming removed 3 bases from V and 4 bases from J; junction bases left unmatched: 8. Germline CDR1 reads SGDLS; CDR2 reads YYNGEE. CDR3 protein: CASSGGQRASDTQYF. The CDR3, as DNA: TGTGCCAGCAGCGGGGGACAGCGAGCTTCAGATACGCAGTATTTT.

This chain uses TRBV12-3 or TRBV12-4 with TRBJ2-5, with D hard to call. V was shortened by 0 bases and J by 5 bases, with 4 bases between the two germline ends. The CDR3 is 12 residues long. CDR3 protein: CASSLAQETQYF. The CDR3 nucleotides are TGTGCCAGCAGTTTAGCGCAGGAGACCCAGTACTTC.

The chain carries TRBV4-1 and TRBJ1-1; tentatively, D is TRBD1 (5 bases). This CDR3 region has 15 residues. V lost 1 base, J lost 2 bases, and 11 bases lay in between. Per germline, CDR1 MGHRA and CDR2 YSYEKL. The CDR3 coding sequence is TGCGCCAGCAGCCAAGTAGGGCGGACAAACACTGAAGCTTTCTTT. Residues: CASSQVGRTNTEAFF.

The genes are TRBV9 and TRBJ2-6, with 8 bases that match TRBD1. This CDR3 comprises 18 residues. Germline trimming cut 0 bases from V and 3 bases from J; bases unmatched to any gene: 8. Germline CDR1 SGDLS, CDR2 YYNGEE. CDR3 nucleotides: TGTGCCAGCAGCGTAGACGCAGGGGGCAGGTATGGGGCCAACGTCCTGACTTTC. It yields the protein CASSVDAGGRYGANVLTF.

The CDR3 bases are TGCGCCAGCAGCCAAGCGCCCATTCAGTTCTTC. This sequence encodes CASSQAPIQFF. The J gene is TRBJ2-1, the V gene TRBV4-1; D gene ambiguous. Germline assignment: CDR1 MGHRA and CDR2 YSYEKL. The CDR3 loop spans 11 amino acids. V was cut by 1 base and J by 13 bases, with 8 bases left in between.

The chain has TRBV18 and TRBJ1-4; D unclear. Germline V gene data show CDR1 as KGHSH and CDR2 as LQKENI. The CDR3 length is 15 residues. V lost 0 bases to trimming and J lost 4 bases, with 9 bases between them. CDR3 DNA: TGTGCCAGCTCACCACCGGACGGCCGTAATGAAAAACTGTTTTTT. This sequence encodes CASSPPDGRNEKLFF. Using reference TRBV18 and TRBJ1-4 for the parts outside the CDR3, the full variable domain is NAGVMQNPRHLVRRRGQEARLRCSPMKGHSHVYWYRQLPEEGLKFMVYLQKENIIDESGMPKERFSAEFPKEGPSILRIQQVVRGDSAAYFCASSPPDGRNEKLFFGSGTQLSVL.

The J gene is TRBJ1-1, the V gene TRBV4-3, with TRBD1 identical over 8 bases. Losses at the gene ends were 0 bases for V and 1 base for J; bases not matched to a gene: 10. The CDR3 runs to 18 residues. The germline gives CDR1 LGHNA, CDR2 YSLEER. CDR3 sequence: CASSQERAAGGKNTEAFF. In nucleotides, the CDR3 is TGCGCCAGCAGCCAAGAACGGGCGGCAGGGGGCAAGAACACTGAAGCTTTCTTT.

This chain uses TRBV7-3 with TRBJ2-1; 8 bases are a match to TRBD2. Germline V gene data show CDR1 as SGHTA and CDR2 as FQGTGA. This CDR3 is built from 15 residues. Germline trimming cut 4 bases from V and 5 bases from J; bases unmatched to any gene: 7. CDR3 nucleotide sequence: TGTGCCAGCAGCTCCCAGCGGGGGAGTCACAATGAGCAGTTCTTC. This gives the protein CASSSQRGSHNEQFF.

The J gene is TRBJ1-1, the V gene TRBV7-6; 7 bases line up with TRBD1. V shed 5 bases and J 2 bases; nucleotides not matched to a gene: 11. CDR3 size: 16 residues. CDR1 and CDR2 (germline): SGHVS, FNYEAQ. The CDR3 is CASSPFRTGGNTEAFF. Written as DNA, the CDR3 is TGTGCCAGCAGCCCCTTTCGGACAGGTGGCAACACTGAAGCTTTCTTT.

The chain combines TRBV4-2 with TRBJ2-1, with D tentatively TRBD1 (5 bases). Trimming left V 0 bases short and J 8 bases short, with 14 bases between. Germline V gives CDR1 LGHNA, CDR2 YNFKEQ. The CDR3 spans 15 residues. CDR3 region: CASSQEAAGWYEQFF. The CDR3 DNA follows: TGTGCCAGCAGCCAAGAGGCGGCAGGGTGGTATGAGCAGTTCTTC.

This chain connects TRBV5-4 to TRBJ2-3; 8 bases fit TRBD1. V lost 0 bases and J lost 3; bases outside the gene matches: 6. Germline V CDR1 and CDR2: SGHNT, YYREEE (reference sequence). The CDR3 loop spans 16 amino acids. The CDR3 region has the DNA TGTGCCAGCAGCTTGGCCAACAGGGGGTTGACAGATACGCAGTATTTT. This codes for CASSLANRGLTDTQYF. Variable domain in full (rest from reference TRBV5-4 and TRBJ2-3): ETGVTQSPTHLIKTRGQQVTLRCSSQSGHNTVSWYQQALGQGPQFIFQYYREEENGRGNFPPRFSGLQFPNYSSELNVNALELDDSALYLCASSLANRGLTDTQYFGPGTRLTVL.

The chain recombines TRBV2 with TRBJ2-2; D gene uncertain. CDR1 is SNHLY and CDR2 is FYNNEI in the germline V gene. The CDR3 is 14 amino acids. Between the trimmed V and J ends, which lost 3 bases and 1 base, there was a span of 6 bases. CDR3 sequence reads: CASSDGQNTGELFF. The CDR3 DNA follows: TGTGCCAGCAGTGACGGGCAGAACACCGGGGAGCTGTTTTTT.

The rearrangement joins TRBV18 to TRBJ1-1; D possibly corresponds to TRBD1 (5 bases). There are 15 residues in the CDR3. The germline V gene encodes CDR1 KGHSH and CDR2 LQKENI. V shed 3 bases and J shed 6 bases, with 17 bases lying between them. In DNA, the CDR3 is TGTGCCAGCTCACCTGCCCGTCAGGGACGGGCTGAAGCTTTCTTT. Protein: CASSPARQGRAEAFF.

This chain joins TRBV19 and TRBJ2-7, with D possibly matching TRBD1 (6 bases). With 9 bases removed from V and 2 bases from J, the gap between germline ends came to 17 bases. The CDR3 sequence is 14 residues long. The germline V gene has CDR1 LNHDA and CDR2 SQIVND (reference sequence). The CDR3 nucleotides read TGTGCCAGCCAGGACAGCCGGCTTGCCTACGAGCAGTACTTC. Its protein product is CASQDSRLAYEQYF.

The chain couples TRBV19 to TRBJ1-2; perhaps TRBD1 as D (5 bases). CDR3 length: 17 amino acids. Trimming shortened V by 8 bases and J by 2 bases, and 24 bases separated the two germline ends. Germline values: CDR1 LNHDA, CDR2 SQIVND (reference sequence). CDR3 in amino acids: CASRGTTGVGWNYGYTF. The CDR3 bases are TGTGCCAGTCGAGGGACCACCGGAGTTGGGTGGAACTATGGCTACACCTTC.

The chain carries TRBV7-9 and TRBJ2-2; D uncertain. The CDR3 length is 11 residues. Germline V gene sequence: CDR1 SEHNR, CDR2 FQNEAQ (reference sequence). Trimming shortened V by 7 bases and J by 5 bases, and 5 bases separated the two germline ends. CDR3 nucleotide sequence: TGTGCCAGCAATCCGACCGGGGAGCTGTTTTTT. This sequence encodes CASNPTGELFF.